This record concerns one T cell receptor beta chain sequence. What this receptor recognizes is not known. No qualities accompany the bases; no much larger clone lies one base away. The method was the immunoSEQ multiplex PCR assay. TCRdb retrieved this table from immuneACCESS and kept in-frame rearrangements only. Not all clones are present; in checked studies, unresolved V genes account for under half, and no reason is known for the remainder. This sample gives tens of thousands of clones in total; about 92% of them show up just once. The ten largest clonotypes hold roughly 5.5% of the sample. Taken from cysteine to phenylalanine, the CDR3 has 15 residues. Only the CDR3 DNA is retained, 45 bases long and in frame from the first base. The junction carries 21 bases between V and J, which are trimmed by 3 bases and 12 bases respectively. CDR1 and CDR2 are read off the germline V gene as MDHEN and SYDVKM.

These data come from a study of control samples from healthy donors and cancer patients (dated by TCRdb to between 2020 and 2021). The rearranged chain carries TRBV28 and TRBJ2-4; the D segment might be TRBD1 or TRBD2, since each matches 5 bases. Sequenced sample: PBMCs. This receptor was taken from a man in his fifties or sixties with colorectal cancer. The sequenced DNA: TGTGCCAGCAGTTTGGGGGACCTCATCCAAAATAATCAGTACTTC. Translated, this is CASSLGDLIQNNQYF.